A selection of T cell receptor beta chains follows, all from one sample in a study of control samples from healthy donors and cancer patients. Assay: immunoSEQ multiplex PCR; the TCRdb copy retains only in-frame clones and omits some. The sample carries over 85,000 clones, about 90% recorded once. Material: blood. The receptor set was obtained from a woman between 18 and 29 years old in good health. CDR3s include the opening cysteine and the closing phenylalanine or tryptophan. The D gene is left open where the match is weak. Some rows mark clone size as missing; the rest say once, few, many or name a class of expanded clone.

>TRBJ2-1|TRBV12-3/TRBV12-4|.|TRBD2
CAAQRDHYNEQFF
TGTGCCGCCCAGCGGGACCACTACAATGAGCAGTTCTTC
>TRBJ2-3|TRBV4-1|.|TRBD2
CASSLPGTSGDTQYF
TGCGCCAGCAGCCTTCCCGGGACTAGCGGCGATACGCAGTATTTT
>TRBJ1-1|TRBV4-2|once|.
CASSPRVGAEAFF
TGTGCCAGCAGCCCTCGGGTGGGGGCTGAAGCTTTCTTT
>TRBJ2-1|TRBV6-5|once|.
CASSQDGGAVNEQFF
TGTGCCAGCAGTCAGGACGGCGGAGCAGTAAATGAGCAGTTCTTC
>TRBJ1-6|TRBV7-9|.|.
CASSLEGYISPLHF
TGTGCCAGCAGCTTAGAAGGGTACATTTCACCCCTCCACTTT
>TRBJ1-4|TRBV7-9|.|.
CAAGQATNEKLFF
TGCGCAGCGGGGCAAGCAACTAATGAAAAACTGTTTTTT
>TRBJ2-7|TRBV12-5|.|.
CASGLARSGTDNRIYEQYF
TGTGCTAGTGGTTTGGCGCGATCCGGGACGGATAACAGAATTTACGAGCAGTACTTC
>TRBJ2-4|TRBV30|.|TRBD2
CAWSRTSGGDIQYF
TGTGCCTGGAGTAGAACTAGCGGGGGGGACATTCAGTACTTC
>TRBJ2-2|TRBV30|.|.
CAWGSVYGGELFF
TGTGCCTGGGGATCAGTGTACGGCGGGGAGCTGTTTTTT
>TRBJ2-1|TRBV20-1|.|TRBD2
CSASLASGSQQFF
TGCAGTGCTAGTCTTGCTAGCGGGAGTCAGCAGTTCTTC
>TRBJ2-3|TRBV4-2|.|.
CASSQEAGSKDTQYF
TGTGCCAGCAGCCAAGAGGCCGGGAGTAAAGATACGCAGTATTTT
>TRBJ1-1|TRBV7-9|.|TRBD1
CASSPDRGSAFF
TGTGCCAGCAGCCCGGACAGGGGATCAGCTTTCTTT
>TRBJ1-2|TRBV4-2|.|.
CASSQDRAPGTNLYGYTF
TGTGCCAGCAGCCAAGATCGGGCACCCGGGACAAACCTCTATGGCTACACCTTC
>TRBJ2-5|TRBV2|.|.
CASTTGTPQGTQYF
TGTGCCAGCACGACCGGGACACCCCAGGGGACCCAGTACTTC
>TRBJ1-4|TRBV5-1|.|TRBD1
CASSLNPGQPIPATNEKLFF
TGCGCCAGCAGCTTAAATCCGGGACAGCCGATCCCTGCAACTAATGAAAAACTGTTTTTT
>TRBJ1-5|TRBV7-2|.|.
CASSLSRNQPQHF
TGTGCCAGCAGCTTATCTCGGAATCAGCCCCAGCATTTT
>TRBJ2-5|TRBV6-5|.|TRBD2
CASRGTSGLQETQYF
TGTGCCAGCAGAGGGACTAGCGGGCTTCAAGAGACCCAGTACTTC
>TRBJ2-7|TRBV27|.|.
CASSPSRGEQYF
TGTGCCAGCAGCCCCTCCCGAGGCGAGCAGTACTTC
>TRBJ1-2|TRBV18|.|.
CASSPPQALVDGYTF
TGTGCCAGCTCACCACCGCAGGCTTTAGTGGATGGCTACACCTTC
>TRBJ1-4|TRBV6-1|.|.
CASSEQGEKLFF
TGTGCCAGCAGTGAACAGGGGGAAAAACTGTTTTTT
>TRBJ1-1|TRBV12-3/TRBV12-4|.|.
CASSRQYTEAFF
TGTGCCAGCAGCCGACAATACACTGAAGCTTTCTTT
>TRBJ2-7|TRBV3-1/TRBV3-2|once|.
CASSQVTGTIYEQYF
TGTGCCAGCAGCCAAGTAACGGGAACAATCTACGAGCAGTACTTC
>TRBJ1-4|TRBV25-1|.|.
CASSDPGGMGKLFF
TGTGCCAGCAGTGATCCGGGAGGAATGGGAAAACTGTTTTTT
>TRBJ1-2|TRBV27|.|.
CASKRETGPENYGYTF
TGTGCCAGCAAGAGGGAAACCGGGCCAGAGAATTATGGCTACACCTTC
>TRBJ1-1|TRBV15|.|.
CATSRDFAGDTEAFF
TGTGCCACCAGCAGAGACTTCGCAGGGGACACTGAAGCTTTCTTT
>TRBJ2-3|TRBV13|.|.
CASSPKGGRGDTQYF
TGTGCCAGCAGCCCTAAGGGGGGAAGGGGAGATACGCAGTATTTT
>TRBJ2-1|TRBV27|.|.
CASSVSGNNEQFF
TGTGCCAGCAGTGTTTCTGGTAACAATGAGCAGTTCTTC
>TRBJ2-1|TRBV29-1|.|TRBD2
CSVGRLALNNEQFF
TGCAGCGTTGGTCGACTAGCTTTGAACAATGAGCAGTTCTTC
>TRBJ2-2|TRBV19|once|TRBD2
CASRLAGPTGELFF
TGTGCCAGTAGACTAGCGGGACCCACCGGGGAGCTGTTTTTT
>TRBJ2-7|TRBV14|.|.
CASSQAPGPLSEQYF
TGTGCCAGCAGCCAAGCTCCCGGGCCACTTTCAGAGCAGTACTTC
>TRBJ1-4|TRBV19|.|.
CASSIRTATNEKLFF
TGTGCCAGTAGTATACGGACTGCAACTAATGAAAAACTGTTTTTT
>TRBJ2-5|TRBV15|.|.
CATSSSGYQETQYF
TGTGCCACCAGCAGTTCAGGGTACCAAGAGACCCAGTACTTC
>TRBJ1-5|TRBV6-2/TRBV6-3|.|.
CASSYSEDHQPQHF
TGTGCCAGCAGTTACTCTGAAGACCATCAGCCCCAGCATTTT
>TRBJ2-5|TRBV6-5|.|.
CASSQTGTQYF
TGTGCCAGCAGCCAAACTGGGACCCAGTACTTC
>TRBJ2-7|TRBV2|.|.
CASRDSFYEQYF
TGTGCCAGCAGGGACAGCTTCTACGAGCAGTACTTC
>TRBJ1-5|TRBV12-5|.|.
CASGPLIYNQPQHF
TGTGCTAGTGGTCCCTTGATCTACAATCAGCCCCAGCATTTT
>TRBJ2-1|TRBV27|.|.
CASSTERVARYNEQFF
TGTGCCAGCAGTACCGAGAGGGTAGCCCGCTACAATGAGCAGTTCTTC
>TRBJ1-5|TRBV3-1/TRBV3-2|.|TRBD1
CASSQTPGTGGVNQPQHF
TGTGCCAGCAGCCAAACCCCGGGGACAGGGGGTGTAAATCAGCCCCAGCATTTT
>TRBJ1-2|TRBV29-1|.|.
CSVEAGTNYGYTF
TGCAGCGTTGAAGCAGGCACGAACTATGGCTACACCTTC
>TRBJ2-6|TRBV11-2|.|.
CASSLGNSGANVLTF
TGTGCCAGCAGCTTAGGAAACTCTGGGGCCAACGTCCTGACTTTC
>TRBJ2-5|TRBV24-1|.|.
CATGDTSGETQYF
TGTGCCACCGGGGACACTTCGGGGGAGACCCAGTACTTC
>TRBJ1-1|TRBV4-2|.|.
CASSQDVDTEAFF
TGTGCCAGCAGCCAAGATGTGGACACTGAAGCTTTCTTT